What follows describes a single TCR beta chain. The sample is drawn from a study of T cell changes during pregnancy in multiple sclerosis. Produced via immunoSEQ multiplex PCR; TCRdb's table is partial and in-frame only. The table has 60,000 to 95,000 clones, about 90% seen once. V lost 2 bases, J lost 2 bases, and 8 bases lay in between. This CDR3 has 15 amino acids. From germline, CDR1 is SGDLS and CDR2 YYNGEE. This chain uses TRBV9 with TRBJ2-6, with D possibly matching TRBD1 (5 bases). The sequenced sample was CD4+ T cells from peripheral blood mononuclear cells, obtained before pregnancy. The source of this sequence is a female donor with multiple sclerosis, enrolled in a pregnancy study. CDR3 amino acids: CASSVPTAGANVLTF. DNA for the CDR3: TGTGCCAGCAGCGTCCCGACAGCTGGGGCCAACGTCCTGACTTTC.